The 6 T cell receptor beta chains below all came from one sample that was sequenced in a study of memory CD4+ T cells and cytomegalovirus serostatus. Single viable CD3+CD4+CD8-CD45RO+ cells were sorted as the memory CD4+ T cells. Using immunoSEQ multiplex PCR, the repertoire was profiled, and TCRdb retains in-frame clones only, with some absent. Of 80,000 or so clones in the sample, around four fifths were seen once. The sequenced material came from memory CD4+ T cells from blood. These receptors all stem from an adult in good health and CMV-seropositive.

The V call is TRBV10-3, the J call TRBJ1-1; TRBD1 might be the D (5 bases). Germline CDR1 reads ENHRY; CDR2 reads SYGVKD. The CDR3 consists of 13 residues. Trimming cost V 8 bases and J 0 bases, with 10 bases left between them. The CDR3 DNA reads TGTGCCATCCGTCGACAGTTGAACACTGAAGCTTTCTTT. Translating gives CAIRRQLNTEAFF.

V gene TRBV20-1 combines with J gene TRBJ2-1; D remains unclear. Trimming stripped 4 bases from V and 5 bases from J, with 6 bases between. Germline assignment: CDR1 DFQATT and CDR2 SNEGSKA (reference sequence). The CDR3 length is 11 residues. This chain's CDR3 is CSATINNEQFF. Here the CDR3 DNA reads TGCAGTGCTACAATTAACAATGAGCAGTTCTTC.

The CDR3 DNA reads TGTGCCAGCAGTGAAAGGCCCCTCTCACTAGCGGGAGACACAGATACGCAGTATTTT. This encodes CASSERPLSLAGDTDTQYF. The chain combines TRBV2 with TRBJ2-3; 11 nucleotides match TRBD2. The CDR3 is 19 residues long. V was clipped by 2 bases and J by 2 bases; unmatched bases: 12. Germline V lookup: CDR1 SNHLY, CDR2 FYNNEI.

This chain joins TRBV10-2 and TRBJ1-6; D is unresolved. Germline V CDR1 and CDR2: WSHSY, SAAADI. The V end lost 4 bases, the J end lost 16 bases, and 17 bases lay between the germline ends. The CDR3 consists of 13 residues. DNA for the CDR3: TGCGCCAGCAGTGCCGGCCCCGGCATGCCTCTCCACTTT. The encoded protein is CASSAGPGMPLHF.

The CDR3 here is CASSIERGKFTEAFF. Here the CDR3 DNA reads TGTGCCAGTAGTATAGAAAGGGGAAAGTTCACTGAAGCTTTCTTT. The rearrangement joins TRBV19 to TRBJ1-1, with D tentatively TRBD1 (5 bases). CDR3 length: 15 residues. Trimming removed 0 bases at V and 4 bases at J, with 12 bases between. Per the germline V gene, CDR1 is LNHDA and CDR2 is SQIVND (reference sequence). Variable domain in full (rest from reference TRBV19 and TRBJ1-1): DGGITQSPKYLFRKEGQNVTLSCEQNLNHDAMYWYRQDPGQGLRLIYYSQIVNDFQKGDIAEGYSVSREKKESFPLTVTSAQKNPTAFYLCASSIERGKFTEAFFGQGTRLTVV.

The chain employs TRBV5-5 and TRBJ1-2; unclear D gene. Trimming removed 3 bases from V and 5 bases from J, with 20 bases in between. The CDR3 contains 16 residues. CDR1 SGHKS and CDR2 YYEKEE come from the germline V gene (reference sequence). Here the CDR3 DNA reads TGTGCCAGCAGCTCCTACCTGGGTAGGAATCTTTATGGCTACACCTTC. The encoded protein is CASSSYLGRNLYGYTF.